A selection of T cell receptor beta chains follows, all from one sample in a study of blood T cells in healthy people across ages. TCRdb recomputed calls from the 5' RACE reads with MiXCR, one row per CDR3 protein. Of around 1,900,000 distinct CDR3 sequences in the sample, 35% to 50% were seen once. The sample comprised blood. These receptors all stem from a human donor in good health. The CDR3 runs from the conserved cysteine through the conserved F or W.

cdr3_aa j_call v_call
CSARDRDNSYEQYF TRBJ2-7 TRBV20-1
CASSQEGTGTNYGYTF TRBJ1-2 TRBV4-3
CASSITGRGYGYTF TRBJ1-2 TRBV5-1
CASSPRDKGRSSYNEQFF TRBJ2-1 TRBV6-2/TRBV6-3
CASSRAPSGYGYTF TRBJ1-2 TRBV7-9
CASNNNRDLKEQYF TRBJ2-7 TRBV7-9
CASSLTIQGTEAFF TRBJ1-1 TRBV5-6
CASSPLTPGITDTQYF TRBJ2-3 TRBV7-6
CASSTANTDTQYF TRBJ2-3 TRBV7-2
CASSLEQGASGYTF TRBJ1-2 TRBV11-2
CASSSLENEQYF TRBJ2-7 TRBV7-9
CASSYRGVFYEQYF TRBJ2-7 TRBV5-1
CASSPLAGPGNEQFF TRBJ2-1 TRBV7-9
CASSTLGVNTEAFF TRBJ1-1 TRBV6-5
CATSVDGIYEQYF TRBJ2-7 TRBV15
CASSQVIGPNQPQHF TRBJ1-5 TRBV7-2
CATSPRGVRQGEQFF TRBJ2-1 TRBV15
CASSQARTGGFSPPHF TRBJ1-6 TRBV4-3
CASSLSGGTTYEQYF NA TRBV5-1
CASSTLGWSTDTQYF TRBJ2-3 TRBV6-2/TRBV6-3